This TCR beta chain was sequenced during a study of T-cell reconstitution after alpha-beta-depleted transplantation in children. V was trimmed by 3 bases and J by 2 bases, leaving 5 bases between them. From germline, CDR1 is MDHEN and CDR2 SYDVKM. CDR3 length equals 13 residues. Unique molecular identifiers were incorporated when the TCRbeta library was constructed. TCRdb fed the PCR reads into MiXCR, producing one record per CDR3 protein. The sample holds roughly 610,000 distinct CDR3 sequences, approximately 10% seen once. This clonotype came up a few times. The chain recombines TRBV28 with TRBJ2-4; D remains unclear. The sequence was collected from a human donor who donated a stem cell graft to a child with acute myeloid leukemia. The sequenced sample was PBMCs from the stem cell graft donor, obtained from the stem cell graft. Here the CDR3 DNA reads TGTGCCAGCAGTTTGGAATCCAAAAACATTCAGTACTTC. Translation gives CASSLESKNIQYF.